This T cell receptor beta chain was sequenced during a study of T cells in Graves' hyperthyroidism and ophthalmopathy. Deletions cut 4 bases from V and 1 base from J, with 13 bases between. CDR3 size: 15 residues. This clonotype was picked up many times. Amplified TCR beta CDR3 regions derived from RNA transcripts. HTBI primers were used for first-round RT-PCR of the TCR CDR3. TCRdb re-derived calls from the multiplex PCR reads in MiXCR, one entry per CDR3 protein. The data show about 300,000 distinct CDR3 sequences, less than 30% seen once. The receptor's source is a man aged 35-49 years with Graves' hyperthyroidism that later progressed to Graves' ophthalmopathy. Sequencing input: blood. V usage is TRBV12-3 or TRBV12-4 and J usage is TRBJ1-1; D is unclear. The CDR3 loop reads CASSSQRWGNTEAFF. The CDR3 DNA follows: TGTGCCAGCAGTTCCCAACGGTGGGGGAACACTGAAGCTTTCTTT.